This TCR beta chain came from a study of blood T cell repertoires in COVID-19. Overall study: Acute-phase and convalescent COVID-19 samples originated in the United States, Italy and Spain. T cells, B-cell-depleted T cells, or PBMCs supplied cDNA or gDNA.

Per the original data handling: By means of reference gene primer amplification, nucleated cell counts were estimated. TCRdb keeps only in-frame clones here, not all; method: immunoSEQ multiplex PCR. V and J calls and clone size are as listed in that table; D and trimming were resolved from the DNA. The sample lists over 150,000 clones, around 83% occurring once. This sequence originates from a middle-aged man with acute or convalescent COVID-19. Sequenced material: peripheral blood.

The CDR3 sequence is CASSHGVNYGYTF. CDR3 DNA: TGTGCCAGCAGCCACGGGGTTAACTATGGCTACACCTTC. The rearrangement uses TRBV7-2 and TRBJ1-2, with unresolved D. V was trimmed by 5 bases and J by 1 base, leaving 8 bases between them. Germline CDR1 reads SGHTA; CDR2 reads FQGNSA. The CDR3 runs to 13 residues.